This is a list of T cell receptor beta chains from one sample in a study of blood T cell repertoires in COVID-19. Assay: immunoSEQ multiplex PCR; the TCRdb copy retains only in-frame clones and omits some. The profile shows approximately 180,000 clones, roughly 90% of them singletons. The specimen was peripheral blood. The receptors here all came from a woman in her forties or fifties with acute or convalescent COVID-19. The CDR3 runs from the conserved cysteine through the conserved F or W. A D gene is named only where the DNA matches it firmly. Clone sizes are given selectively: once, few, many, or a class where the clone is expanded.

TRBJ1-1	-	TRBV3-1/TRBV3-2	-	TGTGCCAGCAGCCATGGAGGACAGTGGGGCACTGAAGCTTTCTTT	CASSHGGQWGTEAFF
TRBJ1-5	-	TRBV10-2	-	TGCGCCAGCAGTTTCGACAGTTCGCAGCAGCCCCAGCATTTT	CASSFDSSQQPQHF
TRBJ2-7	TRBD2	TRBV29-1	-	TGCAGCGTTGTGACTAGCGGGAGTCCCTACGAGCAGTACTTC	CSVVTSGSPYEQYF
TRBJ2-7	TRBD1	TRBV4-3	-	TGCGCCAGCAGCCAAGATAAGTTGTCAGGGGGATTCTACGAGCAGTACTTC	CASSQDKLSGGFYEQYF
TRBJ2-2	TRBD2	TRBV3-1/TRBV3-2	-	TGTGCCAGCAGCCCTAGCGGAGCCGGGGAGCTGTTTTTT	CASSPSGAGELFF
TRBJ2-1	-	TRBV4-1	few	TGCGCCAGCAGCCAAGATGGCGGGACCACCTACAATGAGCAGTTCTTC	CASSQDGGTTYNEQFF
TRBJ1-2	TRBD1	TRBV27	-	TGTGCCAGCAGTATGCTCGGCGGACAGGGGTCTGGCTACACCTTC	CASSMLGGQGSGYTF
TRBJ2-1	TRBD2	TRBV30	-	TGTGCCCTAGCGGGCGCCTACAATGAGCAGTTCTTC	CALAGAYNEQFF
TRBJ2-7	TRBD1	TRBV18	-	TGTGCCAGCTCGGGACAGGGACGCTACGAGCAGTACTTC	CASSGQGRYEQYF
TRBJ1-1	-	TRBV30	-	TGTGCCTGGAGCCGGGGTCCCGAAGCTTTCTTT	CAWSRGPEAFF
TRBJ2-5	TRBD1	TRBV11-2	-	TGTGCCAGCAGCCAACGGACAGGGGATGGGGAGACCCAGTACTTC	CASSQRTGDGETQYF
TRBJ2-7	TRBD1	TRBV7-6	-	TGTGCCAGCAGCCCACGGGACAGGGATTCGGAGCAGTACTTC	CASSPRDRDSEQYF
TRBJ2-1	-	TRBV5-8	-	TGTGCCAGCAGCTTGGCCGGGGTCGAGCAGTTCTTC	CASSLAGVEQFF
TRBJ2-1	-	TRBV6-2/TRBV6-3	-	TGTGCCAGCAGTTACTGGCCTCTGCTCTTCAGCGGAGATTACAATGAGCAGTTCTTC	CASSYWPLLFSGDYNEQFF
TRBJ2-3	-	TRBV27	-	TGTGCCAGCAGTTTACGGGATACGCAGTATTTT	CASSLRDTQYF
TRBJ2-7	TRBD2	TRBV6-2/TRBV6-3	-	TGTGCCAGCAGCGAGACTAGCGGGACCTACGAGCAGTACTTC	CASSETSGTYEQYF
TRBJ1-4	TRBD1	TRBV18	-	TGTGCCAGCTCACCTATGCAGGGGGCAACTAATGAAAAACTGTTTTTT	CASSPMQGATNEKLFF
TRBJ2-1	TRBD2	TRBV4-1	-	TGCGCCAGCAGCCAATTTTCGGGACTAGTTGAGAATGAGCAGTTCTTC	CASSQFSGLVENEQFF
TRBJ2-3	TRBD2	TRBV2	-	TGTGCCAGCACGGGACTAGCGGGAGAGGGGGCTCGGGCAGATACGCAGTATTTT	CASTGLAGEGARADTQYF
TRBJ1-2	-	TRBV5-6	few	TGTGCCAGCAGCTTTTCTGGGGGCGATGGCTACACCTTC	CASSFSGGDGYTF
TRBJ2-7	-	TRBV11-2	-	TGTGCCAGCAGCTTAGGCCATGGCGGCGAGCAGTACTTC	CASSLGHGGEQYF
TRBJ1-1	-	TRBV25-1	-	TGTGCCAGTGGGACACTCTATAGGGCTTTCTTT	CASGTLYRAFF
TRBJ2-1	-	TRBV10-3	few	TGTGCCATCACCAGCGGACCTAGCAATGAGCAGTTCTTC	CAITSGPSNEQFF
TRBJ2-3	-	TRBV29-1	-	TGCAGCGTTGGGAGGGGATCCACAGATACGCAGTATTTT	CSVGRGSTDTQYF
TRBJ1-1	-	TRBV19	-	TGTGCCAGTAGTATGGCCATGAACACTGAAGCTTTCTTT	CASSMAMNTEAFF
TRBJ1-2	-	TRBV7-9	-	TGTGCCAGCAGCTTCCTCCCAGACAGGGGCTACACCTTC	CASSFLPDRGYTF
TRBJ2-1	-	TRBV7-3	-	TGTGCCAGCAGCTTATCACGGGGGGCCTGGGTTGATGAGCAGTTCTTC	CASSLSRGAWVDEQFF
TRBJ2-1	TRBD2	TRBV6-5	-	TGTGCCAGCAGTCCCACTAGCGCCTCCAATGAGCAGTTCTTC	CASSPTSASNEQFF
TRBJ1-2	-	TRBV9	-	TGTGCCAGCAGCCTCAGGGATAACTATGGCTACACCTTC	CASSLRDNYGYTF
TRBJ2-1	-	TRBV3-1/TRBV3-2	-	TGTGCCAGCAGCCATATCAATGAGCAGTTCTTC	CASSHINEQFF
TRBJ1-4	-	TRBV9	once	TGTGCCAGCAGCGTAGATCGGGGGGACCCGGACCCGGGCCTTAATGAAAAACTGTTTTTT	CASSVDRGDPDPGLNEKLFF
TRBJ1-3	-	TRBV19	-	TGTGCCAGTACCAGGACAGCTGGAAACACCATATATTTT	CASTRTAGNTIYF
TRBJ2-2	TRBD1	TRBV24-1	-	TGTGCCACCAGTGACCCCGACAGGGGTGCCGGGGAGCTGTTTTTT	CATSDPDRGAGELFF
TRBJ1-4	-	TRBV19	-	TGTGCCAGTAGTATAAGGGGTGAAAAACTGTTTTTT	CASSIRGEKLFF
TRBJ2-3	TRBD2	TRBV2	-	TGTGCCAGCAGTGCCCAGCTAGCGGGGGGCACAGATACGCAGTATTTT	CASSAQLAGGTDTQYF
TRBJ1-3	-	TRBV11-2	-	TGTGCCAGCAGCTTCGGGAGGACAACTGGAAACACCATATATTTT	CASSFGRTTGNTIYF
TRBJ1-5	-	TRBV10-2	few	TGCGCCAGCCGAAGAGCAGACAGGTATAGCAATCAGCCCCAGCATTTT	CASRRADRYSNQPQHF
TRBJ1-3	TRBD1	TRBV7-3	-	TGTGCCAGCAGCTTGCGCCCCCGGGACAGCTCTGGAAACACCATATATTTT	CASSLRPRDSSGNTIYF
TRBJ1-1	-	TRBV19	few	TGTGCCAGTAGTATCAATTCAGCCGGGGAGAACACTGAAGCTTTCTTT	CASSINSAGENTEAFF
TRBJ1-4	TRBD1	TRBV7-2	-	TGTGCCAGCAGTCCCGACAGGGGTAATGAAAAACTGTTTTTT	CASSPDRGNEKLFF
TRBJ2-4	TRBD1	TRBV2	-	TGTGCCAGCAGGGGACAGAGGCTAGCCAAAAACATTCAGTACTTC	CASRGQRLAKNIQYF
TRBJ1-2	-	TRBV2	once	TGTGCCAGCAGCGCGACCCCGGACAGTTTTAACTATGGCTACACCTTC	CASSATPDSFNYGYTF
TRBJ2-2	TRBD1	TRBV7-2	-	TGTGCCAGCAGCTCGCCGACAGGGGGCCTTGGCACCGGGGAGCTGTTTTTT	CASSSPTGGLGTGELFF
TRBJ2-4	TRBD1	TRBV30	-	TGTGCCTGGAGTGTAGGGGGACAGGGGGATATAAACATTCAGTACTTC	CAWSVGGQGDINIQYF
TRBJ2-5	TRBD2	TRBV19	-	TGTGCCAGTAGTAACCTAGCGGGCCCTCAAGAGACCCAGTACTTC	CASSNLAGPQETQYF
TRBJ1-4	TRBD1	TRBV11-2	-	TGTGCCAGCAGCTTACAGGGGGCGGGAACTAATGAAAAACTGTTTTTT	CASSLQGAGTNEKLFF
TRBJ2-7	-	TRBV7-7	-	TGTGCCAGCAGCTTCGCGTTTGCGCCCACCTACGAGCAGTACTTC	CASSFAFAPTYEQYF
TRBJ1-1	-	TRBV10-2	-	TGCGCCAGCAGCAGAGTGGGAGGGGGGGGGATGAACACTGAAGCTTTCTTT	CASSRVGGGGMNTEAFF
TRBJ1-2	TRBD1	TRBV27	-	TGTGCCAGCAGTTCGGGACAGCTGATCTATGGCTACACCTTC	CASSSGQLIYGYTF
TRBJ1-2	-	TRBV29-1	-	TGCAGCATACTTCCGCCAGGGGTTAACTATGGCTACACCTTC	CSILPPGVNYGYTF
TRBJ2-3	-	TRBV24-1	-	TGTGCCACCAGTGATTTAGGGGGCACAGATACGCAGTATTTT	CATSDLGGTDTQYF
TRBJ2-7	TRBD2	TRBV30	-	TGTGCCTGGACCCCCCGCGGGAGGGCCCACGAGCAGTACTTC	CAWTPRGRAHEQYF
TRBJ1-2	-	TRBV4-2	-	TGTGCCAGCAGCCAAGAGGCAGGGGCCCACTATGGCTACACCTTC	CASSQEAGAHYGYTF
TRBJ1-1	-	TRBV14	-	TGTGCCAGCCACCCCGGGGGATTTACTGAAGCTTTCTTT	CASHPGGFTEAFF
TRBJ2-1	TRBD2	TRBV4-3	-	TGCGCCAGCAGCCAAGATTTAGCTAGCGGGGCCAGCTCCTACAATGAGCAGTTCTTC	CASSQDLASGASSYNEQFF
TRBJ2-2	TRBD1	TRBV5-1	once	TGCGCCAGCAGCCTGGGACAGGGGAGCCCCGGGGAGCTGTTTTTT	CASSLGQGSPGELFF
TRBJ2-5	TRBD2	TRBV5-4	-	TGTGCCAGCAGCTCACCCGGACTAGCGGGAATACAAGAGACCCAGTACTTC	CASSSPGLAGIQETQYF
TRBJ2-7	TRBD1	TRBV19	-	TGTGCCAGTAGTCCCCTTCCGGGACAGGGCTACGAGCAGTACTTC	CASSPLPGQGYEQYF
TRBJ2-1	-	TRBV19	-	TGTGCCAGTGGGATTGCGGGCTCCTACAATGAGCAGTTCTTC	CASGIAGSYNEQFF
TRBJ1-1	TRBD1	TRBV6-2/TRBV6-3	-	TGTGCCAGCAGTTACGAGTGGGACAGGGGACTCCTCACTGAAGCTTTCTTT	CASSYEWDRGLLTEAFF